This T cell receptor (beta chain) appears in the sequencing data of a study of cytomegalovirus exposure and HLA in healthy donors (dated by TCRdb to the late 2010s). The study in broad terms: In an earlier analysis of several hundred of the donors, around 300 Gb of sequence data and some 100 million unique TCR beta sequences from about 179 million T cells were reported. Roughly 300 gigabases of sequencing data and approximately 91 million unique TCR sequences made up an early release that covered roughly 670 HLA-typed donors. Of the roughly 400 genotyped donors, approximately 81% were placed in the genetic ancestry cluster associated with self-reported Caucasian donors. The study was designed to test whether signatures of past pathogen exposure could be identified by cataloging public T cell receptors. The T cell repertoires of some 700 subjects were profiled by immunosequencing and related to cytomegalovirus serostatus. A separate validation cohort of about 110 different subjects was used in addition to the roughly 620-subject first cohort. To predict cytomegalovirus infection status, the study combined high-throughput TCR immunosequencing, statistical association of individual TCRs with disease status, and machine learning. A later analysis re-analyzed previously published TCR beta repertoires from 650 to 800 donors and added high-resolution HLA genotyping to study TCR occurrence patterns. The later analysis used no new phenotypic data to find candidate immune exposures, relying instead on TCR beta sequences and their occurrence across donors. An earlier analysis of approximately 580 of the donors used high-throughput TCR beta sequencing to judge whether each TCR beta V gene segment behaved as functional or pseudogenic. Donor age, sex, ethnicity and CMV serostatus were collected together with the repertoire data. A later genetic analysis used genome-wide SNP genotypes for about 60% of the roughly 700 donors, treating that subset as a discovery cohort. All discovery cohort repertoires had been generated using a single sequencing platform. Both class I and class II loci were covered by HLA typing, at four-digit resolution. Typing coverage differed by locus: A, B, C, DRB1 and DQB1 were typed in roughly 629-630 donors, DQA1 in approximately 520, DPA1 in 600 to 610, and DPB1 in just under 490. Because of strong linkage in the cohort, roughly five DR-DQ haplotypes were treated as single units for association and clustering. On average, roughly 240,000 unique TCR beta nucleotide sequences were sequenced per donor among fewer than 500 genotyped donors of the cohort, with approximately 18% of those sequences being non-productive.

The cohort consisted of some 730 healthy bone marrow donors. Cohort members were all nominally healthy when sampled, although unrecorded immune exposures were likely present. The donor was CMV seropositive and belonged to the group of some 290 seropositive cohort members. Every donor gave a peripheral blood sample, and the peripheral blood mononuclear cells from that sample were used for TCR beta sequencing. The Qiagen DNeasy Blood Extraction Kit was used to extract genomic DNA from the blood cell samples. Trimming leaves V shorter by 0 bases and J shorter by 5 bases, with the junction holding 6 bases beyond the gene matches. The CDR3 holds 15 amino acids from the cysteine to the phenylalanine. The read is trimmed to its CDR3 DNA, 45 bases read in frame from base 1. CDR1 LGHNA and CDR2 YNFKEQ are derived from the germline V gene. Libraries came from the immunoSEQ multiplex PCR assay. For the multiplex PCR, a mixture combining 60 forward primers for TCR Vbeta segments and 13 reverse primers for TCR Jbeta segments was used. The CDR3 region of rearranged TCR beta genes was amplified from genomic DNA with a multiplex PCR assay. Amplified TCR beta libraries were sequenced as 87-base-pair reads on the Illumina HiSeq System. The original pipeline was this. A later analysis counted 75 million to 100 million unique TCR beta chains across the 666 repertoires, and around 9.9 million of these chains were shared by at least two donors. Raw reads were error-corrected and collapsed into unique sequences by a nearest-neighbor algorithm in which closely related sequences were merged to remove PCR and sequencing errors. V, D and J gene segments were assigned by aligning CDR3 sequences to IMGT reference sequences. Each retained sequence needed at least a six-nucleotide match to both a V gene segment and a J gene segment. A rearrangement was called productive if the CDR3 had no stop codons and remained in frame with V and J, and every other rearrangement was called non-productive. CDR3 was defined by IMGT convention, running from the second conserved V-encoded cysteine to the conserved J-encoded phenylalanine. In an earlier analysis of 587 of the donors, sequences lacking an unambiguous match to a single V gene segment were excluded. In an earlier analysis of about 590 of the donors, a V segment was called functional when productive rearrangements were above 56.7%, and segregating when the standard deviation between donors exceeded 5%. To diagnose cytomegalovirus status from the catalog of TCR beta chain sequences, a statistical classification framework was built. A later analysis assigned V and J genes by comparing TCR nucleotide sequences with IMGT/GENE-DB human TR gene sequences. In a later analysis, CDR3 sequences and most-parsimonious VDJ recombination scenarios were assigned using the TCRdist pipeline. In a later analysis, every TCR beta chain was defined by the combination of its CDR3 amino acid sequence and its V-gene family, and reads without a unique V-gene family were dropped. A later analysis removed several hundred highly shared, low-generation-probability nucleotide sequences to deal with suspected cross-contamination and a sequencing artifact. In a later analysis, a clonal expansion index for each public chain was calculated from normalized within-repertoire ranks of inferred template counts. In a later analysis, generation probabilities were computed using a VDJ recombination model fitted to out-of-frame rearrangements, and the results were checked against IGoR. Hypergeometric tests were used in a later analysis to score TCR-TCR, TCR-HLA and TCR-CMV co-occurrence, with a repertoire-size bias correction applied to the TCR pairs. To estimate false discovery rates, a later analysis permuted the HLA or CMV assignments 20 times. In a later analysis, co-occurring TCRs were grouped using DBSCAN, and TCRdist sequence similarity was added for clustering within HLA-allele-positive subsets. Repertoires with fewer than 30,000 or more than 120,000 public chains, plus five repertoires with anomalous nucleotide sharing, were excluded from co-occurrence clustering. TCRdb retrieved this table from immuneACCESS and kept in-frame rearrangements only. Not all clones are present; in checked studies, unresolved V genes account for under half, and no reason is known for the remainder. V and J calls plus clone size are reproduced from that table; the DNA served to infer D and trimming. The sample's table lists a count of about 52,000 clones. Of the sample, 11% falls within the top ten clones.

Here is what the overall study found, with its caveats: Because the 87-base-pair reads could not distinguish some IMGT-functional V segments, including TRBV6-2 and TRBV6-3, those segments were excluded. A cluster of highly shared sequence variants was judged likely to represent a technical artifact of the sequencing pipeline. A total of about 150 TCR beta chains were listed by the study as associated with cytomegalovirus. In a later analysis, TCR association rates were found to vary across HLA loci, with the most associated TCRs seen for DRB1 alleles and the fewest for HLA-C alleles. Across donors, most TCR sequences were observed very rarely, whereas some public TCRs were present in many individuals. Immune exposure information for the cohort was limited to CMV serostatus. When HLA alleles, especially DR and DQ, strongly co-occurred, TCR associations were difficult to assign to individual alleles. In vitro tests confirmed that a few of the cytomegalovirus-associated TCR beta chains recognize cytomegalovirus antigens. In a later genetic analysis, fewer N-insertions in productive TCRs were reported among donors in an Asian-associated ancestry cluster than the roughly 700-donor mean. It was suggested by the authors that the approach could potentially be generalized to other disease states and immunological phenotypes. Specific HLA alleles were associated with roughly 16,000 TCR beta sequences at a false discovery rate of 0.05 in a later analysis. In an earlier analysis of several hundred of the donors, most TCR beta V segments were observed in productive rearrangements about 87% or about 30% of the time, broadly matching IMGT annotations. An association between a missense DCLRE1C variant and V-gene and J-gene trimming of TCR beta chains was found in a later genetic analysis and replicated in an independent cohort. Correlated functional status among segregating V segments might reflect linkage disequilibrium, but an unknown experimental factor could not be ruled out. About 17 rarely observed V segments, including chromosome 9 orphons, were excluded from the earlier analysis of several hundred of the donors because counts were too low. In a later analysis, several top co-occurrence clusters were reported to appear linked to parvovirus B19, influenza, CMV and Epstein-Barr virus. The classifier was reported to diagnose cytomegalovirus status with high specificity and sensitivity in both the original and validation cohorts. The cohort was sequenced for TCR beta chains only, and without alpha or paired-chain data the features that could be detected were limited. A further reported finding was that TCR beta sequences accurately predicted the HLA-A and HLA-B alleles for most subjects in the first cohort. In a later analysis, HLA-associated TCR beta chains were found to be more clonally expanded and to have lower generation probabilities than equally common non-associated chains. Most CMV-associated TCR beta chains appeared to be HLA-restricted in a later analysis, and the HLA associations seemed to be driven largely by CMV exposure. Sequencing depth was assumed to be roughly uniform across donors in the presence/absence analyses, though that assumption may not hold. Because some donors lacked HLA typing at each locus, the association tests relied only on the typed subset.

About this clone: Its antigen target is currently unknown.

The sequence was collected from a woman between 45 and 65 years old in good health and CMV-seropositive. The V and J genes are TRBV4-2 and TRBJ2-5; 7 nucleotides in the junction match TRBD2. Source material: PBMCs. The CDR3 region has the sequence CASSQDQREGETQYF. The DNA is TGTGCCAGCAGCCAAGATCAGAGGGAGGGGGAGACCCAGTACTTC.